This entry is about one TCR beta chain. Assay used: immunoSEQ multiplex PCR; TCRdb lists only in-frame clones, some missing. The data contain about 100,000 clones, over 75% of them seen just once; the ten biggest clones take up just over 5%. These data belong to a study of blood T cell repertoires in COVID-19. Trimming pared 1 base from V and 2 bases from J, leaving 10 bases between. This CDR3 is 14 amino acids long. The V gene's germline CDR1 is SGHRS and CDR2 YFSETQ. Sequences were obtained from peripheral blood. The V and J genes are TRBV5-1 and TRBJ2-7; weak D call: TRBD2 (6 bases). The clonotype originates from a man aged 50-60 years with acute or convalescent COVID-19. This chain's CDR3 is CASSLTSTTYEQYF. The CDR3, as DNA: TGCGCCAGCAGCTTGACTAGCACCACCTACGAGCAGTACTTC.